The 21 T cell receptor beta chains below were found in one sample sequenced in a study of T cells in Graves' hyperthyroidism and ophthalmopathy. TCR beta CDR3 regions were amplified from RNA. HTBI primers were the set used in a first-round RT-PCR of the TCR CDR3. In TCRdb, the multiplex PCR reads were re-called with MiXCR into one record per CDR3 protein. This table has under 800,000 distinct CDR3 sequences, less than 15% appearing once. The specimen was blood. The receptors come from a woman aged 18-35 years with Graves' hyperthyroidism.

At least ten counts were recorded for this clonotype. The gene calls are TRBV4-1 and TRBJ2-3; D call uncertain. The V gene's germline CDR1 is MGHRA and CDR2 YSYEKL. The V and J ends lost 0 bases and 0 bases respectively, with 4 bases between them. CDR3 length: 14 residues. The DNA of the CDR3 is TGCGCCAGCAGCCAAGACCAGAGCACAGATACGCAGTATTTT. Its protein is CASSQDQSTDTQYF.

There are many counts of this clonotype. The chain is built from TRBV4-2 and TRBJ2-3; D remains ambiguous. V lost 0 bases and J 3 bases, leaving 10 bases between the germline ends. This CDR3 has 15 residues. The germline V gene encodes CDR1 LGHNA and CDR2 YNFKEQ. In DNA form, the CDR3 reads TGTGCCAGCAGCCAAGATAGGTATATGACAGATACGCAGTATTTT. Translated, it gives CASSQDRYMTDTQYF.

This clonotype has at least ten counts. This rearrangement joins TRBV7-2 to TRBJ2-7; TRBD2 might be the D (6 bases). The CDR3 is 14 residues long. Germline V gene lookup returns CDR1 SGHTA and CDR2 FQGNSA. Trimming removed 5 bases at V and 3 bases at J, with 14 bases between. The CDR3 coding sequence is TGTGCCAGCAGCCATGGGGCGGGGAACTACGAGCAGTACTTC. Its translation is CASSHGAGNYEQYF.

This clonotype was seen many times. The chain is built from TRBV20-1 and TRBJ1-1, with D maybe TRBD1 (6 bases). CDR1 DFQATT and CDR2 SNEGSKA come from the germline V gene (reference sequence). CDR3 length: 15 amino acids. The germline V and J ends were trimmed by 6 bases and 0 bases, with 17 bases remaining between them. The CDR3 coding sequence is TGCAGTGCGTCAAGGCGGGGGGCGTTGAACACTGAAGCTTTCTTT. Protein product: CSASRRGALNTEAFF.

The J gene is TRBJ1-5, the V gene TRBV20-1, with D unclear. The CDR3 length is 14 residues. Deletions cut 3 bases from V and 1 base from J, with 10 bases between. The germline V gene encodes CDR1 DFQATT and CDR2 SNEGSKA (reference sequence). CDR3 in DNA: TGCAGTGCTAGGCTGACTGGAAGCAATCAGCCCCAGCATTTT. The encoded protein is CSARLTGSNQPQHF.

CDR3 bases: TGCAGCGTTGAAAGAGGGTTCACAGATACGCAGTATTTT. Amino acid sequence: CSVERGFTDTQYF. This sequence joins TRBV29-1 and TRBJ2-3; D might be TRBD2 (5 bases). This CDR3 is built from 13 residues. V lost 2 bases and J lost 2, with 8 bases in between. In germline, CDR1 is SQVTM, CDR2 ANQGSEA.

This clonotype came up many times. The genes are TRBV27 and TRBJ1-5, with 8 positions matching TRBD1. The CDR3 extends over 15 amino acids. Germline CDR1 is MNHEY and CDR2 is SMNVEV (reference sequence). The V segment lost 8 bases and the J segment 3 bases; nucleotides outside the gene matches: 9. CDR3 amino acids: CASGNRGAYNQPQHF. The CDR3 DNA is TGTGCCAGCGGAAACAGGGGGGCTTACAATCAGCCCCAGCATTTT.

This clonotype has just a few counts. This chain uses TRBV7-9 with TRBJ2-1, with 8 positions matching TRBD2. After removal of 5 bases from V and 8 bases from J, the junction contained 14 bases not matched to a gene. The germline V gene encodes CDR1 SEHNR and CDR2 FQNEAQ (reference sequence). The CDR3 length is 16 residues. The DNA of the CDR3 is TGTGCCAGCAGCCCCGGGGCAGCGGGAGAGTGGGATGAGCAGTTCTTC. As protein: CASSPGAAGEWDEQFF.

A few counts support this clonotype. CDR3 protein: CASSDRQHEQYF. CDR3 in DNA: TGCGCCAGCAGTGACAGACAACACGAGCAGTACTTC. This chain uses TRBV10-2 with TRBJ2-7; D is unclear. From germline, CDR1 is WSHSY and CDR2 SAAADI. The CDR3 sequence is 12 residues long. The V gene lost 3 bases and the J gene lost 5 bases, with 8 bases spanning the gap.

This clonotype occurred a few times. The gene calls are TRBV4-3 and TRBJ1-3, with TRBD1 as a possible D gene (6 bases). V was pared by 3 bases and J by 2 bases, with 20 bases between. The CDR3 is 18 residues long. CDR1 is LGHNA, CDR2 YSLEER, per germline. CDR3 sequence (DNA): TGCGCCAGCAGCCACCCTGCCGGCCCAGGGGTGACTGGAAACACCATATATTTT. Its protein is CASSHPAGPGVTGNTIYF.

This clonotype was detected many times. The rearrangement links TRBV27 to TRBJ2-7; 7 bases line up with TRBD2. CDR1 and CDR2 from the germline V gene are MNHEY and SMNVEV (reference sequence). The length of the CDR3 is 15 residues. J lost 7 bases, V lost 2 bases, and 11 bases had no gene match. The CDR3, as DNA: TGTGCCAGCAGTTTAGGAGCGGGGTTATCAAGGGAGCAGTACTTC. It encodes CASSLGAGLSREQYF.

This clonotype was detected a few times. This sequence joins TRBV13 and TRBJ2-5; D is possibly TRBD2 (6 bases). The CDR3 has 15 amino acids. V lost 5 bases and J lost 6, with 19 bases in between. Germline V gene sequence: CDR1 PRHDT, CDR2 FYEKMQ (reference sequence). The CDR3 bases are TGTGCCAGCAGCAACATGGGACTCCGAGGAAAGACCCAGTACTTC. Encoded protein: CASSNMGLRGKTQYF.

This clonotype was recorded many times. This chain connects TRBV12-3 or TRBV12-4 to TRBJ2-7; D gene ambiguous. The CDR3 loop spans 12 amino acids. V was pared by 2 bases and J by 8 bases, with 10 bases between. CDR3 DNA: TGTGCCAGCAGTTTATGGGCTAGTAAGCAGTACTTC. Amino acids: CASSLWASKQYF.

This clonotype was seen many times. The chain couples TRBV6-2 or TRBV6-3 to TRBJ2-3; possibly TRBD1 for D (5 bases). There are 14 residues in the CDR3. Germline CDR1 and CDR2: MNHEY and SVGEGT. V was trimmed by 0 bases and J by 4 bases, leaving 8 bases between them. The CDR3 region is CASSYSTRADTQYF. The DNA of the CDR3 is TGTGCCAGCAGTTACTCGACCAGGGCAGATACGCAGTATTTT.

CDR3 in DNA: TGTGCCAGCAGCCTGATAGAAGCGGAGGAGCAGTACTTC. This gives the protein CASSLIEAEEQYF. The chain couples TRBV27 to TRBJ2-7; tentatively, D is TRBD2 (5 bases). Germline V gene data show CDR1 as MNHEY and CDR2 as SMNVEV (reference sequence). The CDR3 is 13 amino acids. Trimming removed 6 bases from V and 7 bases from J, with 16 bases in between.

This clonotype was counted between two and nine times. J is TRBJ1-2 and V is TRBV4-1, with D hard to call. CDR1 is MGHRA, CDR2 YSYEKL, per germline. The CDR3 sequence is 15 residues long. Trimming shortened V by 0 bases and J by 3 bases, and 11 bases separated the two germline ends. The chain's CDR3 is CASSQDAPGYYGYTF. The CDR3 DNA follows: TGCGCCAGCAGCCAAGACGCCCCGGGCTACTATGGCTACACCTTC.

There are many counts of this clonotype. The genes are TRBV6-1 and TRBJ1-2; no definite D call. The CDR3 is made up of 13 amino acids. Trimming pared 5 bases from V and 2 bases from J, leaving 9 bases between. Germline V gene data show CDR1 as MNHNS and CDR2 as SASEGT. Here the CDR3 reads CASSFARNYGYTF. CDR3 DNA sequence: TGTGCCAGCAGTTTTGCCAGAAACTATGGCTACACCTTC.

At least ten counts were recorded for this clonotype. In DNA, the CDR3 is TGCAGTGCTAGAGGGAGTGATAGCGGGAGTATTGGTGAGCAGTTCTTC. This codes for CSARGSDSGSIGEQFF. The chain recombines TRBV20-1 with TRBJ2-1; TRBD2 aligns across 9 bases. Germline V CDR1 and CDR2: DFQATT, SNEGSKA (reference sequence). The CDR3 has 16 amino acids. V lost 1 base to trimming and J lost 9 bases; unmatched junction nucleotides: 13.

This clonotype has only a few counts. V gene TRBV29-1 combines with J gene TRBJ2-1; D might be TRBD2 (5 bases). V gave up 4 bases and J gave up 0 bases, with 16 bases separating them. CDR1 and CDR2 from the germline V gene are SQVTM and ANQGSEA. The CDR3 sequence is 16 residues long. The CDR3 bases are TGCAGCGTTGTGGGAGTACGGGATTTCTCCTACAATGAGCAGTTCTTC. Its translation: CSVVGVRDFSYNEQFF.

In this sample, this clonotype turned up many times. This rearrangement joins TRBV5-1 to TRBJ2-1, with TRBD2 matching 8 bases. After removal of 3 bases from V and 5 bases from J, the junction contained 7 bases not matched to a gene. CDR1 and CDR2 from the germline V gene are SGHRS and YFSETQ. The CDR3 loop spans 15 amino acids. The CDR3 here is CASSSLAGFDNEQFF. The CDR3 coding sequence is TGCGCCAGCAGCTCGCTAGCGGGCTTCGACAATGAGCAGTTCTTC.

This clonotype was found many times. The rearrangement links TRBV29-1 to TRBJ2-3; 7 positions match TRBD2. With V trimmed by 0 bases and J by 0 bases, 15 bases remained unmatched. This CDR3 comprises 19 residues. Germline V gives CDR1 SQVTM, CDR2 ANQGSEA. CDR3 DNA sequence: TGCAGCGTTGAAGATCCGGTCATTTTAGCGGGTTTTAGCACAGATACGCAGTATTTT. This sequence encodes CSVEDPVILAGFSTDTQYF.